The clone carrying this T cell receptor (beta chain) was detected ten times or more. The data belong to a study of T-cell memory formation after mild COVID-19. TCRdb independently ran MiXCR on the 5' RACE reads; one entry per CDR3 protein. Of nearly 110,000 distinct CDR3 sequences in the sample, approximately 14% are singletons; the top ten hold about 39%. Trimming cost V 6 bases and J 0 bases, with 21 bases left between them. The CDR3 spans 18 residues. The germline V gene has CDR1 MNHEY and CDR2 SVGAGI. V is TRBV6-5 and J is TRBJ2-4, with D perhaps matching TRBD1 (6 bases). The TCR sequence derives from a man younger than 35 who had mild COVID-19 (a few samples of this study predate the infection). Cell type and time point are not known. Material: PBMCs or a T cell subset sorted from them (not recorded which). The CDR3 DNA reads TGTGCCAGCAGCCCGGGACAACCTATCTTCGTAGCCAAAAACATTCAGTACTTC. It is translated as CASSPGQPIFVAKNIQYF.